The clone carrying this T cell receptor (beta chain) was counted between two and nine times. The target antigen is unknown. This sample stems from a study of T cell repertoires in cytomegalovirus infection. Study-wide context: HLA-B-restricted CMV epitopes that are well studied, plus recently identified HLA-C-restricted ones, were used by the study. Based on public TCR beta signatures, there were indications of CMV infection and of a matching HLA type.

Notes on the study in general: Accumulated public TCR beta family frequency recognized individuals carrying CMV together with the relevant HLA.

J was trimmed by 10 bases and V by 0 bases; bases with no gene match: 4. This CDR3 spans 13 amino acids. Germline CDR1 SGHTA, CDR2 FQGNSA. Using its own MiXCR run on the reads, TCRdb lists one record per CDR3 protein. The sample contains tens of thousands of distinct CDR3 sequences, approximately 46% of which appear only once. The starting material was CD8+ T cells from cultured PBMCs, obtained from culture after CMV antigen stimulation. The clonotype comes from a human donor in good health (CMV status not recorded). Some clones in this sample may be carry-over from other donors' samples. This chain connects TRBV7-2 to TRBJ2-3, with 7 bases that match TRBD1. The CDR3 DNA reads TGTGCCAGCAGCTTAGCGAGACAGGGTTCGCAGTATTTT. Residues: CASSLARQGSQYF.